These 22 T cell receptor beta chains were sequenced from one sample in a study of post-analysis software for immune sequencing data. Incorporated into the TCR beta cDNA libraries were unique molecular identifiers, which served to reduce PCR and sequencing biases. Using its own MiXCR run on the PCR reads, TCRdb lists one record per CDR3 protein. The sample includes fewer than 550,000 distinct CDR3 sequences, approximately 34% of them seen just once. No antigens are known for them. Findings and caveats of the study: TRBV5-6, TRBV5-1 and TRBV20-1 belonged to a set of a handful of TRBV segments that were more frequent in patients than controls.

Material: blood. The receptors were gathered from a girl under 18 with multiple sclerosis.

This clonotype was seen many times. The chain joins TRBV7-9 to TRBJ2-1; 8 bases line up with TRBD2. After removal of 5 bases from V and 7 bases from J, the junction contained 7 bases not matched to a gene. Per the germline V gene, CDR1 is SEHNR and CDR2 is FQNEAQ (reference sequence). The CDR3 extends over 14 amino acids. The DNA for the CDR3 is TGTGCCAGCAGCCGTCTCACTAGCGGTAATGAGCAGTTCTTC. It specifies CASSRLTSGNEQFF.

The J gene is TRBJ2-3, the V gene TRBV29-1; 9 bases align to TRBD1. The CDR3 is 15 amino acids. V was pared by 6 bases and J by 2 bases, with 9 bases of the junction left unmatched. The germline V gene encodes CDR1 SQVTM and CDR2 ANQGSEA. CDR3 nucleotide sequence: TGCAGCGTCCGGAGGACAGGGGCCACCACAGATACGCAGTATTTT. Its translation is CSVRRTGATTDTQYF.

This sequence joins TRBV20-1 and TRBJ2-3, with D possibly matching TRBD2 (7 bases). The V end was cut by 6 bases, the J end by 3 bases, with 13 bases between. Germline V gene sequence: CDR1 DFQATT, CDR2 SNEGSKA (reference sequence). This CDR3 spans 13 amino acids. This CDR3 reads CSALRGGTDTQYF. The CDR3 nucleotides are TGCAGTGCCCTCAGGGGAGGGACAGATACGCAGTATTTT.

This clonotype was observed a handful of times. The rearrangement uses TRBV12-3 or TRBV12-4 and TRBJ2-1; no definite D call. The V end lost 1 base, the J end lost 5 bases, and 12 bases lay between the germline ends. CDR3 size: 15 residues. The CDR3 here is CASSLVSGLHNEQFF. As DNA, the CDR3 is TGTGCCAGCAGTTTAGTCTCTGGTCTCCACAATGAGCAGTTCTTC.

The chain combines TRBV4-2 with TRBJ1-1; D perhaps matches TRBD1 (6 bases). Germline assignment: CDR1 LGHNA and CDR2 YNFKEQ. The CDR3 spans 16 residues. V lost 1 base and J lost 7, with 19 bases in between. CDR3 coding DNA: TGTGCCAGCAGCCAAGCCCTTGACAGGCTTTCCCGTGAAGCTTTCTTT. This codes for CASSQALDRLSREAFF.

V is TRBV29-1 and J is TRBJ2-7; no definite D call. Germline assignment: CDR1 SQVTM and CDR2 ANQGSEA. The CDR3 is made up of 10 amino acids. The V and J ends lost 6 bases and 5 bases respectively, with 8 bases between them. DNA for the CDR3: TGCAGCGTCAAGGTGGACGAGCAGTACTTC. Protein sequence: CSVKVDEQYF.

J is TRBJ2-5 and V is TRBV3-1, with D tentatively TRBD2 (5 bases). CDR1 is LGHDT, CDR2 YNNKEL, per germline (reference sequence). V lost 1 base, J lost 7 bases, and 19 bases lay in between. CDR3 length: 16 residues. The CDR3 coding sequence is TGTGCCAGCAGCCAAGGTCTTACCGCTAGCCCGGTGACCCAGTACTTC. Translated, it gives CASSQGLTASPVTQYF.

The CDR3 sequence: CASSELRSSGTEAFF. The CDR3 DNA reads as TGTGCCAGCAGTGAATTAAGGAGTTCGGGCACTGAAGCTTTCTTT. V and J are TRBV2 and TRBJ1-1; D is undetermined. The length of the CDR3 is 15 residues. Germline V gene data show CDR1 as SNHLY and CDR2 as FYNNEI. The germline V and J ends were trimmed by 2 bases and 4 bases, with 14 bases remaining between them.

The CDR3 protein is CSVVLAGAYNEQFF. CDR3 DNA sequence: TGCAGCGTTGTACTAGCGGGGGCTTACAATGAGCAGTTCTTC. This chain connects TRBV29-1 to TRBJ2-1, with 11 bases lining up with TRBD2. In germline, CDR1 is SQVTM, CDR2 ANQGSEA. CDR3 length: 14 residues. V shed 4 bases and J 4 bases; nucleotides not matched to a gene: 3.

The rearrangement joins TRBV3-1 to TRBJ1-2; the D is unclear. The germline gives CDR1 LGHDT, CDR2 YNNKEL (reference sequence). Trimming shortened V by 1 base and J by 8 bases, and 14 bases separated the two germline ends. CDR3 length: 14 residues. CDR3 nucleotide sequence: TGTGCCAGCAGCCAAGGATCCCCCATGGCGGGCTACACCTTC. Translation gives CASSQGSPMAGYTF.

The J gene is TRBJ2-7, the V gene TRBV5-1, with D possibly TRBD2 on 5 matching bases. Germline lookup yields CDR1 SGHRS and CDR2 YFSETQ. The length of the CDR3 is 16 residues. Trimming pared 1 base from V and 2 bases from J, leaving 16 bases between. For the CDR3, the DNA is TGCGCCAGCAGCTTGTACACGGAGGACGTAGCCTACGAGCAGTACTTC. It is translated as CASSLYTEDVAYEQYF.

The table lists this clonotype with a few counts. The chain links TRBV15 to TRBJ2-2, with D tentatively TRBD1 (6 bases). V was trimmed by 3 bases and J by 2 bases, leaving 13 bases between them. The CDR3 covers 16 residues. Germline-derived CDR1 and CDR2 are LNHNV and YYDKDF (reference sequence). CDR3 amino acids: CATSSPGHLNTGELFF. The CDR3 region has the DNA TGTGCCACCAGCAGCCCGGGACATCTTAACACCGGGGAGCTGTTTTTT.

The chain is built from TRBV5-1 and TRBJ1-4; D remains ambiguous. Germline V lookup: CDR1 SGHRS, CDR2 YFSETQ. The CDR3 has 15 residues. Trimming removed 4 bases at V and 0 bases at J, with 10 bases between. The CDR3 here is CASSPRDTTNEKLFF. The CDR3 DNA is TGCGCCAGCAGCCCCCGGGATACAACTAATGAAAAACTGTTTTTT.

The CDR3 nucleotides read TGCAGCGTTGGGGCTAGCGGGGCTGGGGCCAACGTCCTGACTTTC. It translates to CSVGASGAGANVLTF. The V and J genes are TRBV29-1 and TRBJ2-6, with 9 positions matching TRBD2. CDR1 is SQVTM, CDR2 ANQGSEA, per germline. With 4 bases clipped from V and 2 bases from J, the junction kept 3 bases outside the gene matches. The CDR3 spans 15 residues.

This clonotype turned up a few times. The V call is TRBV29-1, the J call TRBJ2-1, with TRBD2 matching 7 bases. CDR1 and CDR2 from the germline V gene are SQVTM and ANQGSEA. V lost 4 bases and J lost 10; bases outside the gene matches: 10. The CDR3 is made up of 13 amino acids. The CDR3 DNA is TGCAGCGTTGGAGGGACTATTATCTTGGAGCAGTTCTTC. It is translated as CSVGGTIILEQFF.

V and J are TRBV29-1 and TRBJ1-1; D call uncertain. Germline CDR1 and CDR2: SQVTM and ANQGSEA. The CDR3 spans 11 residues. V was clipped by 7 bases and J by 0 bases, with 6 bases between them. The CDR3 DNA is TGCAGCGGACGGGTGAACACTGAAGCTTTCTTT. Translation: CSGRVNTEAFF.

This chain connects TRBV5-1 to TRBJ1-1; weak D call: TRBD1 (5 bases). The CDR3 is 17 amino acids. Germline CDR1 SGHRS, CDR2 YFSETQ. Between the trimmed V and J ends, which lost 2 bases and 1 base, there was a span of 18 bases. The CDR3 region is CASSFYPRQPQNTEAFF. The CDR3 DNA reads as TGCGCCAGCAGCTTTTACCCCCGACAGCCCCAGAACACTGAAGCTTTCTTT.

This clonotype was counted a few times. This chain links TRBV4-1 with TRBJ2-7; maybe TRBD2 (6 bases). Germline CDR1 and CDR2: MGHRA and YSYEKL. The CDR3 is made up of 16 amino acids. The germline V and J ends were trimmed by 1 base and 6 bases, with 19 bases remaining between them. The chain's CDR3 is CASSQVQMGLPREQYF. The CDR3, as DNA: TGCGCCAGCAGCCAAGTTCAGATGGGACTCCCGCGCGAGCAGTACTTC.

The chain joins TRBV6-6 to TRBJ1-1; D is uncertain. This CDR3 contains 15 residues. CDR1 MNHNY and CDR2 SVGAGI come from the germline V gene (reference sequence). Trimming took off 6 bases at V and 2 bases at J, with 16 bases between the two ends. For the CDR3, the DNA is TGTGCCAGCAGCTATTTGCAGGCCAGAAACACTGAAGCTTTCTTT. Translated, it gives CASSYLQARNTEAFF.

The genes are TRBV29-1 and TRBJ1-2; 11 bases line up with TRBD1. The germline gives CDR1 SQVTM, CDR2 ANQGSEA. V shed 6 bases and J 3 bases; nucleotides not matched to a gene: 6. The CDR3 loop spans 14 amino acids. CDR3 protein: CSVEDRGRHYGYTF. The CDR3 nucleotides are TGCAGCGTCGAGGACAGGGGGCGACACTATGGCTACACCTTC.

The chain joins TRBV12-3 or TRBV12-4 to TRBJ2-1; TRBD2 aligns across 8 bases. V lost 0 bases to trimming and J lost 9 bases; unmatched junction nucleotides: 10. The CDR3 covers 16 residues. CDR3 loop: CASSLAAGGAPGEQFF. The CDR3 DNA follows: TGTGCCAGCAGTTTAGCGGCCGGGGGGGCCCCAGGTGAGCAGTTCTTC.

This chain uses TRBV28 with TRBJ2-1; D unresolved. V was pared by 6 bases and J by 9 bases, with 21 bases between. The CDR3 consists of 15 residues. Germline assignment: CDR1 MDHEN and CDR2 SYDVKM. The DNA for the CDR3 is TGTGCCAGCAGCTCCTCGGTCCAATTCCCCGGTGAGCAGTTCTTC. The encoded protein is CASSSSVQFPGEQFF.